The source of this T cell receptor beta chain is a study of blood T cell repertoires in COVID-19. CDR1 MNHEY and CDR2 SVGEGT come from the germline V gene. V was trimmed by 0 bases and J by 5 bases, leaving 13 bases between them. This CDR3 contains 15 residues. Libraries were prepared by immunoSEQ multiplex PCR; TCRdb keeps only in-frame clonotypes and omits some of them. The data contain fewer than 250,000 clones, approximately 80% of them seen just once; the ten biggest clones take up about 1.8%. The sequenced sample consisted of PBMCs or T cells enriched from blood (not recorded which). The rearrangement uses TRBV6-2 or TRBV6-3 and TRBJ2-5; D is perhaps TRBD1 (6 bases). This receptor was taken from a man aged 55 to 69 who had recovered from COVID-19. The CDR3 protein is CASSYSVAGVETQYF. In DNA form, the CDR3 reads TGTGCCAGCAGTTACTCGGTGGCAGGGGTTGAGACCCAGTACTTC.